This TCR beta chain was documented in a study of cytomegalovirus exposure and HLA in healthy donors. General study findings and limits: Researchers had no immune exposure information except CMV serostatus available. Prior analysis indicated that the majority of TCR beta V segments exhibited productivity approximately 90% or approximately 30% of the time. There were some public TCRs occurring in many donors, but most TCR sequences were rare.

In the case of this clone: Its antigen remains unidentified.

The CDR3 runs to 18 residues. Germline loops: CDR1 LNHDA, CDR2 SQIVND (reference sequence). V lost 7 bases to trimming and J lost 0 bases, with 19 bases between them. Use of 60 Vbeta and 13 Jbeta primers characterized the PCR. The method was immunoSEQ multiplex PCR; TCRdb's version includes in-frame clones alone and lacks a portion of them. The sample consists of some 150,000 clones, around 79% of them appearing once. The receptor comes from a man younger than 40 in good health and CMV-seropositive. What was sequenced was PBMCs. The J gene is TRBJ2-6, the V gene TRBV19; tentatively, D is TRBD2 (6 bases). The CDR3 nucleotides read TGTGCCAGTACCCCCGGGGGTAGGAGGGACTCTGGGGCCAACGTCCTGACTTTC. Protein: CASTPGGRRDSGANVLTF.